The 24 T cell receptor beta chains presented below share a single source sample, sequenced in a study of cytomegalovirus exposure and HLA in healthy donors (dated by TCRdb to 2016 to 2017). Libraries were made using the immunoSEQ multiplex PCR assay. The multiplex PCR relied on a mix of 60 forward primers for TCR Vbeta segments and 13 reverse primers for TCR Jbeta segments. Imported from immuneACCESS, the table was reduced by TCRdb to in-frame sequences with V and J called. These copies leave out some clones; in studies compared against another copy, an unresolved V gene accounts for under half, and the cause of the remainder is not known. Within this sample are 180,000 or so clones, with approximately 80% of them counted one time only. 2.9% of the sample belongs to the ten largest clones. The sample taken for sequencing was PBMCs. These receptors came from a female donor in good health and CMV-seronegative.

This clone was observed a handful of times. This CDR3 reads CATSRIPFSRGHHQLSYNEQFF. CDR3 nucleotides: TGTGCCACCAGCAGAATCCCATTCTCCAGGGGACACCACCAACTCTCCTACAATGAGCAGTTCTTC. The chain has TRBV15 and TRBJ2-1, with D possibly being TRBD1 (6 bases). Deletions cut 2 bases from V and 0 bases from J, with 29 bases between. This CDR3 is built from 22 residues. CDR1 LNHNV and CDR2 YYDKDF come from the germline V gene (reference sequence).

V gene TRBV18 combines with J gene TRBJ2-5, with D perhaps matching TRBD1 (5 bases). CDR1 is KGHSH, CDR2 LQKENI, per germline. The CDR3 length is 14 residues. With 4 bases removed from V and 6 bases from J, the gap between germline ends came to 15 bases. DNA for the CDR3: TGTGCCAGCTCACGAGAAGGGGTGGGAAAGACCCAGTACTTC. Protein sequence: CASSREGVGKTQYF.

V and J are TRBV7-7 and TRBJ1-5; 9 bases are shared with TRBD1. Germline values: CDR1 SSHAT, CDR2 FNYEAQ (reference sequence). The CDR3 runs 15 residues. V gave up 6 bases and J gave up 4 bases; unmatched junction bases: 7. In DNA, the CDR3 is TGTGCCAGCAGGAACCGGGACAGGGCGAATCAGCCCCAGCATTTT. This gives the protein CASRNRDRANQPQHF.

The CDR3 DNA reads TGTGCCAGTAGTAAGGTGCGGCTCCAGGGGGATCAGCCCCAGCATTTT. Translated: CASSKVRLQGDQPQHF. This chain links TRBV19 with TRBJ1-5; 7 nucleotides agree with TRBD1. Germline lookup yields CDR1 LNHDA and CDR2 SQIVND (reference sequence). With V trimmed by 4 bases and J by 5 bases, 11 bases remained unmatched. The CDR3 runs 16 residues.

The sample holds a few counts of this clone. The chain links TRBV6-1 to TRBJ2-7; D is unclear. The CDR3 totals 12 residues. V was trimmed by 7 bases and J by 2 bases, leaving 9 bases between them. Germline values: CDR1 MNHNS, CDR2 SASEGT. The CDR3 DNA is TGTGCCAGCATGCCAGGTCCCTACGAGCAGTACTTC. Translated: CASMPGPYEQYF.

The chain carries TRBV5-4 and TRBJ2-5; the D gene is possibly TRBD2 (5 bases). The V end was cut by 2 bases, the J end by 5 bases, with 13 bases between. CDR3 length equals 14 residues. Germline V gene lookup returns CDR1 SGHNT and CDR2 YYREEE (reference sequence). CDR3 in amino acids: CASSFFAGGETQYF. DNA of the CDR3: TGTGCCAGCAGCTTCTTCGCCGGCGGGGAGACCCAGTACTTC.

This sequence joins TRBV18 and TRBJ2-2; 7 bases align to TRBD1. After removal of 1 base from V and 5 bases from J, the junction contained 7 bases not matched to a gene. Germline assignment: CDR1 KGHSH and CDR2 LQKENI. The CDR3 contains 16 residues. The CDR3 reads CASSPLRGRETGELFF. The DNA of the CDR3 is TGTGCCAGCTCACCACTAAGGGGGCGCGAGACCGGGGAGCTGTTTTTT.

The table lists this clone with a few counts. The chain employs TRBV7-6 and TRBJ2-3; TRBD2 matches at 14 bases. The V and J ends lost 1 base and 3 bases, in that order; junction bases with no gene match: 3. Germline loops: CDR1 SGHVS, CDR2 FNYEAQ. This CDR3 spans 17 amino acids. The CDR3 is CASSLGLAGGVTDTQYF. As DNA, the CDR3 is TGTGCCAGCAGCTTAGGACTAGCGGGGGGGGTTACAGATACGCAGTATTTT.

This clone has more than one count but fewer than ten. V gene TRBV2 combines with J gene TRBJ1-4; tentatively, D is TRBD1 (5 bases). Per the germline V gene, CDR1 is SNHLY and CDR2 is FYNNEI. The V end was cut by 6 bases, the J end by 0 bases, with 14 bases between. This CDR3 spans 16 amino acids. Here the CDR3 DNA reads TGTGCCAGCAGAGTTGGACAAACTGCAACTAATGAAAAACTGTTTTTT. Protein: CASRVGQTATNEKLFF.

This chain connects TRBV19 to TRBJ2-5; 11 positions match TRBD2. Germline V gene lookup returns CDR1 LNHDA and CDR2 SQIVND (reference sequence). This CDR3 comprises 15 residues. Trimming took 2 bases from V and 1 from J; bases not matched to a gene: 0. CDR3 nucleotide sequence: TGTGCCAGTAGTATAACTAGCGGGGGCCAAGAGACCCAGTACTTC. Its translation: CASSITSGGQETQYF.

This clone was observed a few times. The chain is built from TRBV4-1 and TRBJ2-5, with D unresolved. The CDR3 totals 17 residues. Trimming removed 0 bases at V and 2 bases at J, with 16 bases between. Germline loops: CDR1 MGHRA, CDR2 YSYEKL. CDR3: CASSQDNTESLQETQYF. The CDR3 DNA follows: TGCGCCAGCAGCCAAGATAATACAGAGAGCTTACAAGAGACCCAGTACTTC.

This rearrangement joins TRBV7-2 to TRBJ1-1; 8 bases line up with TRBD1. V shed 6 bases, J shed 5 bases, and the junction held 11 bases outside the gene matches. The CDR3 contains 15 residues. CDR1 and CDR2 (germline): SGHTA, FQGNSA. CDR3 protein: CASRLNDRGGTEAFF. The DNA for the CDR3 is TGTGCCAGCAGACTTAATGACAGGGGCGGGACTGAAGCTTTCTTT. Combining the CDR3 with reference TRBV7-2 and TRBJ1-1 gives the whole variable domain GAGVSQSPSNKVTEKGKDVELRCDPISGHTALYWYRQSLGQGLEFLIYFQGNSAPDKSGLPSDRFSAERTGGSVSTLTIQRTQQEDSAVYLCASRLNDRGGTEAFFGQGTRLTVV.

The DNA of the CDR3 is TGTGCCAGCTCCCGGGACAGGGGCCCCTACGAGCAGTACTTC. Encoded protein: CASSRDRGPYEQYF. The chain recombines TRBV27 with TRBJ2-5, with 10 positions matching TRBD1. The J call may be in error: the DNA end matches TRBJ2-7 better. CDR3 size: 14 residues. Germline V gene sequence: CDR1 MNHEY, CDR2 SMNVEV (reference sequence).

DNA for the CDR3: TGTGCCAGCAGCTCCCGGACAGGCTCCTACGAGCAGTACTTC. The encoded protein is CASSSRTGSYEQYF. The gene calls are TRBV7-9 and TRBJ2-7; 7 bases fit TRBD1. The ends lost 4 bases at V and 0 bases at J; junction bases unmatched: 3. The germline V gene encodes CDR1 SEHNR and CDR2 FQNEAQ (reference sequence). The CDR3 is made up of 14 amino acids.

The gene calls are TRBV5-1 and TRBJ2-2; D not certain. The V gene's germline CDR1 is SGHRS and CDR2 YFSETQ. Trimming removed 5 bases from V and 6 bases from J, with 8 bases in between. This CDR3 contains 12 residues. Here the CDR3 DNA reads TGCGCCAGCAGGGCCCTGGCCGGGGAGCTGTTTTTT. Amino acid sequence: CASRALAGELFF.

V and J are TRBV7-9 and TRBJ2-2, with 10 bases that match TRBD1. The germline gives CDR1 SEHNR, CDR2 FQNEAQ (reference sequence). J lost 4 bases, V lost 5 bases, and 13 bases had no gene match. The CDR3 is 18 residues long. In DNA, the CDR3 is TGTGCCAGCAGCCCCAAGGGGGACAGGGGTCCGCTCACCGGGGAGCTGTTTTTT. Protein sequence: CASSPKGDRGPLTGELFF.

The chain recombines TRBV27 with TRBJ2-1, with 14 positions matching TRBD2. The CDR3 has 15 amino acids. Germline CDR1 MNHEY, CDR2 SMNVEV (reference sequence). With V trimmed by 5 bases and J by 6 bases, 3 bases remained unmatched. This CDR3 reads CASSPGTSGSNEQFF. For the CDR3, the DNA is TGTGCCAGCAGTCCCGGGACTAGCGGGAGCAATGAGCAGTTCTTC.

This clone has at least ten counts. The rearrangement links TRBV6-1 to TRBJ1-1, with D hard to call. Germline values: CDR1 MNHNS, CDR2 SASEGT. Trimming removed 4 bases from V and 6 bases from J, with 18 bases in between. The CDR3 loop spans 15 amino acids. The chain's CDR3 is CASSVSRASGAEAFF. The CDR3 DNA reads TGTGCCAGCAGTGTTAGCCGGGCCTCGGGAGCTGAAGCTTTCTTT.

The chain links TRBV28 to TRBJ1-5; TRBD1 matches at 9 bases. J lost 6 bases, V lost 0 bases, and 6 bases had no gene match. This CDR3 spans 16 amino acids. The V gene's germline CDR1 is MDHEN and CDR2 SYDVKM. Here the CDR3 DNA reads TGTGCCAGCAGTTTATGGGCCGGGACAGGGATTCAGCCCCAGCATTTT. Translating it yields CASSLWAGTGIQPQHF.

The rearrangement joins TRBV5-4 to TRBJ2-2; D is possibly TRBD1 (5 bases). The CDR3 runs to 15 residues. Trimming removed 4 bases from V and 5 bases from J, with 15 bases in between. Germline values: CDR1 SGHNT, CDR2 YYREEE (reference sequence). The CDR3 reads CASSPPQGWTGELFF. In DNA, the CDR3 is TGTGCCAGCAGCCCCCCCCAGGGTTGGACCGGGGAGCTGTTTTTT.

The CDR3 sequence is CASSPRTWANEKLFF. The CDR3 DNA sequence: TGTGCCAGTAGTCCTCGGACTTGGGCTAATGAAAAACTGTTTTTT. V and J are TRBV19 and TRBJ1-4; unclear D gene. V dropped 5 bases and J dropped 3 bases, with 13 bases sitting between them. Germline loops: CDR1 LNHDA, CDR2 SQIVND (reference sequence). The CDR3 contains 15 residues.

The chain employs TRBV25-1 and TRBJ1-4; maybe TRBD1 (5 bases). V lost 4 bases, J lost 8 bases, and 14 bases lay in between. There are 14 residues in the CDR3. CDR1 and CDR2 (germline): MGHDK, SYGVNS. Here the CDR3 reads CASSGGQIREKLFF. The CDR3 DNA is TGTGCCAGCAGTGGGGGCCAAATCAGGGAAAAACTGTTTTTT.

This chain links TRBV5-1 with TRBJ2-5, with 13 nucleotides matching TRBD2. The germline CDR1 and CDR2 sequences are SGHRS and YFSETQ. V lost 3 bases, J lost 2 bases, and 1 base stayed unmatched. The CDR3 has 15 residues. The CDR3 sequence: CASSSLAGGQETQYF. CDR3 nucleotide sequence: TGCGCCAGCAGCTCACTAGCGGGGGGGCAAGAGACCCAGTACTTC.

The V call is TRBV4-1, the J call TRBJ1-1; D remains ambiguous. Deletions cut 4 bases from V and 6 bases from J, with 15 bases between. Germline CDR1 MGHRA, CDR2 YSYEKL. The CDR3 covers 14 residues. The CDR3 DNA reads TGCGCCAGCAGCCGCATTCAAAGCGACGCTGAAGCTTTCTTT. It encodes CASSRIQSDAEAFF.